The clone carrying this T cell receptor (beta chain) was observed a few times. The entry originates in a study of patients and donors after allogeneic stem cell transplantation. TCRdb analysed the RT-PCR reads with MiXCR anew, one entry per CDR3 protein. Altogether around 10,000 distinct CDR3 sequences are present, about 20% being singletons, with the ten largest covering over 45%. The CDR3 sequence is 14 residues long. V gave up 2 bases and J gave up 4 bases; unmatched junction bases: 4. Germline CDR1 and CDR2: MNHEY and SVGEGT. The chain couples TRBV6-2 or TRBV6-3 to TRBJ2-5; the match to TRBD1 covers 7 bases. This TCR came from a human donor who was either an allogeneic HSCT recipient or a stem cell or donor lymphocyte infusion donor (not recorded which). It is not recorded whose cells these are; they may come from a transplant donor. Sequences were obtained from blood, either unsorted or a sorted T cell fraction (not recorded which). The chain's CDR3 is CASSYEGGLETQYF. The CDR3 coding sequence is TGTGCCAGCAGTTACGAAGGGGGCCTAGAGACCCAGTACTTC.